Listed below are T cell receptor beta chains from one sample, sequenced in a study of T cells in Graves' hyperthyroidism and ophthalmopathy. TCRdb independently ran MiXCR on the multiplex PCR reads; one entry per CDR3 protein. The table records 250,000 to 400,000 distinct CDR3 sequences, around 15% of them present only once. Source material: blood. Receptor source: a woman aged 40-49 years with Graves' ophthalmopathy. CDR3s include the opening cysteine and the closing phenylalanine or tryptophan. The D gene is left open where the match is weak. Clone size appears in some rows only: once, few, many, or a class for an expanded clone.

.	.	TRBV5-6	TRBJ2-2	TGTGCCAGCAGCTTGGTGCGGGTAGCGAACACCGGGGAGCTGTTTTTT	CASSLVRVANTGELFF
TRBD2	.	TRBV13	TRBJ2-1	TGTGCCAGCAGCTTACGCGGGGGGGATGAGCAGTTCTTC	CASSLRGGDEQFF
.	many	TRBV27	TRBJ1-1	TGTGCCAGCAGGCTCCGAGTTGGTGGGAACACTGAAGCTTTCTTT	CASRLRVGGNTEAFF
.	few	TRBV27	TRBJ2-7	TGTGCCAGCAGTTTAGGGTCGGGAGTCTACGAGCAGTACTTC	CASSLGSGVYEQYF
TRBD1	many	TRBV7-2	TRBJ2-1	TGTGCCAGCAGCTCTAGAACAGGGGGCGTCTACAATGAGCAGTTCTTC	CASSSRTGGVYNEQFF
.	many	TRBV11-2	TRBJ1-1	TGTGCCAGCAGCAAGGACTTTGATAGCACTGAAGCTTTCTTT	CASSKDFDSTEAFF
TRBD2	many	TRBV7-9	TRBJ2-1	TGTGCCAGCAGTGGACTAGCGGGGCGGTATGAGCAGTTCTTC	CASSGLAGRYEQFF
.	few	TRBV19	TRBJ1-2	TGTGCCAGTAGTATAAGGGAACAGCCGATATCGGAAGGCTACACCTTC	CASSIREQPISEGYTF
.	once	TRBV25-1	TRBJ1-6	TGTGCCAGCAGACTAGGGCGTTCACCCCTCCACTTT	CASRLGRSPLHF
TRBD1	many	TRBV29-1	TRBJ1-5	TGCAGCGTTGGACAGGGATACAATCAGCCCCAGCATTTT	CSVGQGYNQPQHF
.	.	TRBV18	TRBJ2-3	TGTGCCAGCTCACCACCGTTGACTCAGGCGCAGTATTTT	CASSPPLTQAQYF
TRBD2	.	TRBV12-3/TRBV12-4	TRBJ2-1	TGTGCCAGCAGTAAGGGACTAGCGGGAGGTTGGACCTACAATGAGCAGTTCTTC	CASSKGLAGGWTYNEQFF
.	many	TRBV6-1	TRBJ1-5	TGTGCCAGCAGGAGGGGTGAGGGACAGCCCCAGCATTTT	CASRRGEGQPQHF
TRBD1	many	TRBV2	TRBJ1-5	TGTGCCAGCAGTGCACAGGGGTATGGGAATCAGCCCCAGCATTTT	CASSAQGYGNQPQHF
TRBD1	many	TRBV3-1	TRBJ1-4	TGTGCCAGCAGCCAGAGGGGGCGCAGAGATGAAAAACTGTTTTTT	CASSQRGRRDEKLFF
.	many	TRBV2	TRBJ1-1	TGTGCCAGCAGGATGGGCCTTAACACTGAAGCTTTCTTT	CASRMGLNTEAFF
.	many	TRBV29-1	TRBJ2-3	TGCAGCGTTGACAGGGGGGGGATGGATACGCAGTATTTT	CSVDRGGMDTQYF
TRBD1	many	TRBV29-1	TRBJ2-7	TGCAGCGCTCGACAGGGAAGCTCCTACGAGCAGTACTTC	CSARQGSSYEQYF
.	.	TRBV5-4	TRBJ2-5	TGTGCCAGCAGCCCGCTGAGGGAAGCCGTATTAGAGACCCAGTACTTC	CASSPLREAVLETQYF
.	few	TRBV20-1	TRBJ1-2	TGCAGTGCTCCCCAGTCCCCCCTAGTAGTAGGCTACACCTTC	CSAPQSPLVVGYTF
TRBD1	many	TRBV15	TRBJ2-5	TGTGCCACCAGCAGAGGAGGGGGCAGGGCGGAGACCCAGTACTTC	CATSRGGGRAETQYF
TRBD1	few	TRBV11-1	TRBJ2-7	TGTGCCAGCAGCCCCACCCGGGACAGGGTATCTCACGAGCAGTACTTC	CASSPTRDRVSHEQYF
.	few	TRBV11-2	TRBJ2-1	TGTGCCAGCAGCTTAGATGTAGGACAGCACAATGAGCAGTTCTTC	CASSLDVGQHNEQFF